These T cell receptor beta chains were read from a single sample in a study of T cell responses to AZD1222 COVID-19 vaccine. The repertoire was sequenced with immunoSEQ multiplex PCR; TCRdb's copy has only in-frame clones and lacks some. The sample lists 74,000 or so clones, 84% occurring once. The material sequenced was peripheral blood, taken on day 0 of AZD1222 vaccination. Receptors originate from an adult in good health. CDR3s include the opening cysteine and the closing phenylalanine or tryptophan. Fields, in order: V gene, clone size, D gene, J gene, CDR3 protein, CDR3 DNA. D genes are given only for firm matches. Only some rows state a clone size, as once, few, many or a class for expanded clones.

TRBV18,.,.,TRBJ2-2,CASSPPGTGELFF,TGTGCCAGCTCACCACCAGGAACCGGGGAGCTGTTTTTT
TRBV19,once,TRBD1,TRBJ2-7,CASSTPDRGSYEQYF,TGTGCCAGTAGTACCCCGGACAGGGGATCCTACGAGCAGTACTTC
TRBV11-3,.,.,TRBJ2-1,CASSLPGPYNEQFF,TGTGCCAGCAGCTTACCGGGACCCTACAATGAGCAGTTCTTC
TRBV29-1,.,.,TRBJ1-1,CSFSPLTENTEAFF,TGCAGCTTTTCGCCGTTGACAGAGAACACTGAAGCTTTCTTT
TRBV7-9,.,TRBD2,TRBJ2-5,CASTGTSGSVSETQYF,TGTGCCAGCACCGGGACTAGCGGGAGTGTATCAGAGACCCAGTACTTC
TRBV7-8,.,TRBD2,TRBJ2-1,CASSLGLAGAVSYNEQFF,TGTGCCAGCAGCTTGGGACTAGCGGGAGCGGTCTCCTACAATGAGCAGTTCTTC
TRBV7-2,.,.,TRBJ2-7,CASSSGGAGGGDEQYF,TGTGCCAGCAGCTCCGGAGGGGCAGGAGGGGGTGACGAGCAGTACTTC
TRBV3-1/TRBV3-2,.,.,TRBJ1-4,CASSQDTTTNEKLFF,TGTGCCAGCAGCCAAGACACGACAACTAATGAAAAACTGTTTTTT
TRBV29-1,.,TRBD2,TRBJ2-3,CSVPSGGASDTQYF,TGCAGCGTTCCAAGCGGGGGGGCGTCAGATACGCAGTATTTT
TRBV9,.,.,TRBJ1-1,CASSVGSGTANTEAFF,TGTGCCAGCAGCGTAGGCTCCGGGACGGCGAACACTGAAGCTTTCTTT
TRBV7-2,.,.,TRBJ2-1,CASTLRGAVNEQFF,TGTGCCAGCACCCTCCGGGGGGCTGTGAATGAGCAGTTCTTC
TRBV5-1,.,TRBD1,TRBJ2-3,CASSWGQRNTDTQYF,TGCGCCAGCAGCTGGGGACAGAGAAACACAGATACGCAGTATTTT
TRBV6-2/TRBV6-3,.,.,TRBJ2-7,CASSYRGARSSYEQYF,TGTGCCAGCAGTTACCGGGGGGCTAGGAGCTCCTACGAGCAGTACTTC
TRBV27,.,TRBD1,TRBJ1-1,CASSIQGARSTEAFF,TGTGCCAGCAGTATACAGGGGGCGCGGAGCACTGAAGCTTTCTTT
TRBV13,once,.,TRBJ1-1,CASSLDGRPNTEAFF,TGTGCCAGCAGCTTAGATGGTAGACCGAACACTGAAGCTTTCTTT
TRBV6-5,.,TRBD1,TRBJ1-4,CASSYLGQRNEKLFF,TGTGCCAGCAGTTACCTGGGACAGCGGAATGAAAAACTGTTTTTT
TRBV4-3,.,.,TRBJ1-6,CASSHDRQTNSPLHF,TGCGCCAGCAGCCACGACAGGCAAACTAATTCACCCCTCCACTTT
TRBV28,.,.,TRBJ2-7,CASSYGPHYEQYF,TGTGCCAGCAGTTATGGACCCCACTACGAGCAGTACTTC
TRBV3-1/TRBV3-2,.,TRBD2,TRBJ2-2,CASSQNPTRLAVNTGELFF,TGTGCCAGCAGCCAGAACCCCACCAGACTAGCGGTGAACACCGGGGAGCTGTTTTTT
TRBV28,.,.,TRBJ2-7,CASSLKTPPEQYF,TGTGCCAGCAGCCTTAAGACCCCGCCTGAGCAGTACTTC
TRBV14,.,.,TRBJ1-1,CASSLSMNTEAFF,TGTGCCAGCAGCCTGTCAATGAACACTGAAGCTTTCTTT
TRBV5-6,once,.,TRBJ2-5,CASSLRGSQETQYF,TGTGCCAGCAGCTTGAGGGGCTCTCAAGAGACCCAGTACTTC
TRBV28,.,.,TRBJ2-6,CASSASGVGANVLTF,TGTGCCAGCAGCGCCTCAGGGGTTGGGGCCAACGTCCTGACTTTC
TRBV19,.,.,TRBJ2-1,CASSSGTNSYNEQFF,TGTGCCAGTAGTTCCGGGACAAACTCCTACAATGAGCAGTTCTTC
TRBV15,.,.,TRBJ1-5,CATSSITGKTSNQPQHF,TGTGCCACCAGCAGTATTACCGGGAAGACTAGCAATCAGCCCCAGCATTTT
TRBV3-1/TRBV3-2,.,TRBD2,TRBJ2-3,CASSQTSENTQYF,TGTGCCAGCAGCCAGACTAGCGAAAATACGCAGTATTTT
TRBV19,.,TRBD1,TRBJ1-2,CASSIGDRLSYGYTF,TGTGCCAGTAGTATAGGGGACAGGCTAAGCTACGGCTACACCTTC
TRBV19,few,.,TRBJ2-2,CASTRQGGTGELFF,TGTGCCAGTACCCGACAGGGAGGTACCGGGGAGCTGTTTTTT
TRBV5-6,.,.,TRBJ2-2,CASSLGSTLNTGELFF,TGTGCCAGCAGCTTGGGTAGCACCCTTAACACCGGGGAGCTGTTTTTT
TRBV4-1,.,TRBD1,TRBJ1-4,CASSQAGQGGEKLFF,TGCGCCAGCAGCCAAGCCGGACAGGGGGGAGAAAAACTGTTTTTT
TRBV20-1,.,TRBD2,TRBJ2-1,CSASFVGRVPHNEQFF,TGCAGTGCTAGTTTCGTCGGGAGGGTTCCTCACAATGAGCAGTTCTTC
TRBV20-1,.,.,TRBJ2-7,CSARTVGEQYF,TGCAGTGCTAGGACAGTTGGCGAGCAGTACTTC
TRBV4-3,.,.,TRBJ1-5,CASSQDLRGGNQPQHF,TGCGCCAGCAGCCAAGATTTAAGGGGAGGTAATCAGCCCCAGCATTTT
TRBV24-1,once,TRBD2,TRBJ2-7,CATSGASGGYEQYF,TGTGCCACCAGTGGGGCTAGCGGGGGATACGAGCAGTACTTC
TRBV28,few,.,TRBJ1-2,CASNQGGIYGYTF,TGTGCCAGCAACCAAGGGGGGATCTATGGCTACACCTTC
TRBV11-2,.,.,TRBJ2-5,CASSLVETQYF,TGTGCCAGCAGCTTAGTTGAGACCCAGTACTTC
TRBV7-2,.,.,TRBJ2-7,CASGPRGDYEQYF,TGTGCCAGCGGACCTAGGGGGGACTACGAGCAGTACTTC
TRBV2,once,TRBD2,TRBJ2-2,CASSLPGLAVNTGELFF,TGTGCCAGCAGTCTTCCGGGACTAGCGGTAAACACCGGGGAGCTGTTTTTT
TRBV30,.,.,TRBJ1-3,CAWGEQGNTIYF,TGTGCCTGGGGTGAACAGGGAAACACCATATATTTT
TRBV19,.,.,TRBJ1-2,CASSIFESGYTF,TGTGCCAGTAGTATATTCGAGAGCGGCTACACCTTC
TRBV7-9,.,TRBD1,TRBJ1-4,CASSAETGTGPEKLFF,TGTGCCAGCAGCGCCGAGACGGGGACAGGCCCTGAAAAACTGTTTTTT